This T cell receptor (beta chain) was profiled in a study of cytomegalovirus exposure and HLA in healthy donors. Across the study: Across about 400 genotyped donors, 81% landed in the Caucasian-associated ancestry cluster. Study observations and caveats: It has been reported that TCR beta sequences accurately predicted the HLA-A and HLA-B alleles of most subjects. The listing of 150 to 200 TCR beta chains classed them as cytomegalovirus-associated.

Trimming stripped 2 bases from V and 5 bases from J, with 9 bases between. CDR1 is MNHEY, CDR2 SVGAGI, per germline. The CDR3 is 13 amino acids. PCR involved 60 Vbeta and 13 Jbeta primers. Profiling relied on immunoSEQ multiplex PCR, and the TCRdb table lists in-frame clones only, not all of them. The sample carries about 97,000 clones, around 81% recorded once. As for this clone: Its antigen is undetermined.

The receptor comes from a man in his forties in good health and CMV-seropositive. What was sequenced was PBMCs. The V gene is TRBV6-5, the J gene TRBJ1-2, with D perhaps TRBD1 (6 bases). The CDR3, as DNA: TGTGCCAGCAGTTACCCGAGGGGGTATGGCTACACCTTC. Translation: CASSYPRGYGYTF.